The text below deals with one T cell receptor (beta chain). Its antigen is undetermined. V was trimmed by 1 base and J by 8 bases, leaving 11 bases between them. The CDR3 contains 13 residues. From germline, CDR1 is LGHNA and CDR2 YNFKEQ. This sample was taken from a study of T cell responses to AZD1222 COVID-19 vaccine. Whole-study findings and limits: Clonal diversity was possibly underestimated, and white British individuals and females predominated among donors. Baseline antibody screening turned up just a handful of seropositive AZD1222 recipients.

Clones were read by immunoSEQ multiplex PCR, and TCRdb kept only the in-frame ones, dropping some. The sample holds some 130,000 clones, under 95% seen once. Second-dose timings of about 4 or about 12 weeks were pooled. V and J are TRBV4-2 and TRBJ1-2; D uncertain. The material sequenced was peripheral blood, taken 28 days after the second AZD1222 dose. The sequence came from an adult who received the AZD1222 COVID-19 vaccine. The CDR3: CASSQVGDRGYTF. The CDR3 DNA follows: TGTGCCAGCAGCCAAGTGGGCGATAGAGGCTACACCTTC.